This T cell receptor (beta chain) was captured in a study of early T cells in non-severe SARS-CoV-2 infection (dated by TCRdb to 2020 to 2022). With regard to the full study: Because TCR sequencing was done on bulk RNA from unsorted whole blood, the alpha and beta chains could not be paired.

The protocol used for the library was 5' RACE. Sequencing took place on a NextSeq 500. Unique molecular identifiers were attached to individual cDNA molecules in the TCR library protocol so that sequencing error and PCR bias could be corrected. TCR alpha and beta chains were both sequenced, and the abundances of alpha and beta sequences in each sample were closely correlated with each other. Under the source paper's analysis protocol: Decombinator V4 was used to perform V gene, J gene and CDR3 annotation of TCR sequences. Expanded TCRs were defined as changing significantly between any two time points under a Poisson model with p below 0.0001. Abundances of TCRs were expressed as counts per million after normalisation to the total number of TCRs sequenced in each sample. VDJdb, accessed on 1 November 2021, was searched for TCRs annotated for CMV, EBV and SARS-CoV-2, and TCRs annotated for more than one antigen were excluded. Starting from the raw public reads, TCRdb applied fastp trimming at Q25, assembled clones with MiXCR and retained in-frame beta chains. Entries are consolidated by CDR3 protein sequence, retaining the most common genes and DNA. What appears here as the V and J calls and clone size reflects TCRdb's work, not the paper's. The sample table records tens of thousands of distinct CDR3 sequences; 6% to 7% of these occur just once. In total, the top ten clones hold roughly 8.1% of the sample.

The paper as a whole reports these results and caveats: VDJdb matching was skewed toward anti-spike CD8 responses, so virus-specific expansions were likely underestimated and private and CD4 specificities were missed.

Of note for this clonotype: Its antigen has not been determined. No much larger clone exists at a distance of one base, and base qualities are not known.

This was a case-control study nested in a cohort of healthcare workers in London, UK, who had nasopharyngeal swab PCR tests and blood samples taken every week. Between 23 and 31 March 2020, the week of the UK lockdown, healthcare workers were enrolled and then followed up weekly for as long as 16 weeks. Specimen: whole blood. The source of this sequence is an adult who was a healthcare worker with PCR-confirmed SARS-CoV-2 infection or an uninfected control (not recorded which).

The CDR3 region: CASSYSSNYGYTF. The sequence in DNA is TGTGCCAGCAGTTACTCCTCTAACTATGGCTACACCTTC. The chain is encoded by TRBV6-6 joined to TRBJ1-2; the D gene cannot be resolved reliably. V gives up 0 bases and J gives up 0 bases, and the segment between their germline ends measures 2 bases. Including the terminal cysteine and phenylalanine, the CDR3 comprises 13 residues. This entry keeps only the CDR3 DNA: 39 bases, framed from base 1. In the germline V gene (reference sequence), CDR1 corresponds to MNHNY and CDR2 to SVGAGI.